This TCR beta chain was captured in a study of T cells in narcolepsy. Study-wide context: Healthy controls were enrolled alongside patients with narcolepsy type 1 or type 2.

Germline lookup yields CDR1 GTSNPN and CDR2 SVGIG (reference sequence). V dropped 5 bases and J dropped 8; count of bases not matched to a gene: 5. This CDR3 contains 14 residues. Remarks on this clone: As yet, its antigen is unknown.

Profiling relied on immunoSEQ multiplex PCR, and the TCRdb table lists in-frame clones only, not all of them. The sample shows some 22,000 clones, almost 85% of them seen only once. Regarding the study as a whole: In some patient and control memory CD4+ samples, autoreactive clones were absent. Same-patient CSF and blood CD4+ T cell clonotypes included HCRT-specific and TRIB2-specific autoreactive ones. Autoreactive clonotypes reportedly recurred in blood of same and different patients, not controls.

What was sequenced was memory (CD45RA-) CD4+ T cells from blood. J is TRBJ2-2 and V is TRBV30; 13 bases are a match to TRBD2. The source is a human donor in good health. The CDR3 nucleotides read TGTGCCTGGGGGACTAGCGGGGTCGGTGGGGAGCTGTTTTTT. Encoded protein: CAWGTSGVGGELFF.